Following are 12 T cell receptor beta chains from one sample sequenced in a study of blood T cell repertoires in COVID-19. Produced via immunoSEQ multiplex PCR; TCRdb's table is partial and in-frame only. The sample carries some 250,000 clones, roughly 88% recorded once. Sequences were obtained from peripheral blood. The receptors here all came from a woman aged 30 to 39 with acute or convalescent COVID-19.

V usage is TRBV11-2 and J usage is TRBJ2-1; D is unresolved. Trimming shortened V by 1 base and J by 10 bases, and 14 bases separated the two germline ends. This CDR3 has 14 amino acids. Germline V CDR1 and CDR2: SGHAT, FQNNGV. The CDR3 sequence is CASSLGTNLEEQFF. DNA for the CDR3: TGTGCCAGCAGCTTAGGAACTAATCTCGAGGAGCAGTTCTTC.

This chain joins TRBV6-1 and TRBJ1-6; no reliable D call. This CDR3 is 15 amino acids long. V was shortened by 3 bases and J by 4 bases, with 10 bases between the two germline ends. The germline V gene encodes CDR1 MNHNS and CDR2 SASEGT. CDR3 sequence: CASSDLAGYNSPLHF. Here the CDR3 DNA reads TGTGCCAGCAGTGATCTGGCGGGATATAATTCACCCCTCCACTTT.

J is TRBJ2-3 and V is TRBV27; D unclear. The CDR3 is 14 amino acids. V was pared by 1 base and J by 2 bases, with 7 bases between. Germline CDR1 and CDR2: MNHEY and SMNVEV (reference sequence). The chain's CDR3 is CASSLFPVTDTQYF. The CDR3 DNA reads as TGTGCCAGCAGTTTATTTCCAGTCACAGATACGCAGTATTTT.

The chain combines TRBV11-3 with TRBJ2-2; no clear D gene. The CDR3 extends over 12 amino acids. Germline CDR1 SGHNT, CDR2 YENEEA. V was shortened by 6 bases and J by 8 bases, with 10 bases between the two germline ends. CDR3 sequence reads: CASRIPEGELFF. In DNA, the CDR3 is TGTGCCAGCAGGATCCCGGAGGGGGAGCTGTTTTTT.

The genes are TRBV21-1 and TRBJ1-6; TRBD1, the table's D call, lacks a check against the DNA. TRBV21-1 represents a pseudogene. This CDR3 has 17 amino acids. This CDR3 reads CASSKKGWATYNSPLHF. DNA for the CDR3: TGTGCCAGCAGCAAAAAGGGGTGGGCTACTTATAATTCACCCCTCCACTTT.

The chain links TRBV30 to TRBJ1-1; 7 bases are shared with TRBD1. The CDR3 spans 13 residues. Germline CDR1 and CDR2: GTSNPN and SVGIG (reference sequence). V was pared by 3 bases and J by 6 bases, with 7 bases of the junction left unmatched. The CDR3 DNA reads as TGTGCCTGGAGCTCGACAGGGACGGCTGAAGCTTTCTTT. It is translated as CAWSSTGTAEAFF.

The CDR3 is CASSPRQTEKLFF. The DNA of the CDR3 is TGTGCCAGCAGCCCGAGACAAACTGAAAAACTGTTTTTT. The V and J genes are TRBV11-3 and TRBJ1-4; D gene unclear. The CDR3 contains 13 residues. Looked up from germline, CDR1 is SGHNT and CDR2 is YENEEA. V lost 5 bases and J 7 bases, leaving 11 bases between the germline ends. Based on the CDR3 plus reference TRBV11-3 and TRBJ1-4, the full variable domain is EAGVVQSPRYKIIEKKQPVAFWCNPISGHNTLYWYLQNLGQGPELLIRYENEEAVDDSQLPKDRFSAERLKGVDSTLKIQPAELGDSAVYLCASSPRQTEKLFFGSGTQLSVL.

This clone was recorded once. This chain joins TRBV18 and TRBJ2-3; no reliable D call. Germline CDR1 and CDR2: KGHSH and LQKENI. The CDR3 spans 13 residues. The V end was cut by 8 bases, the J end by 1 base, with 10 bases between. CDR3 region: CASTEVGTDTQYF. CDR3 in DNA: TGTGCCAGCACCGAGGTGGGCACAGATACGCAGTATTTT.

The sample holds one count of this clone. The chain couples TRBV10-3 to TRBJ2-5, with D maybe TRBD2 (5 bases). Deletions cut 7 bases from V and 5 bases from J, with 14 bases between. The germline gives CDR1 ENHRY, CDR2 SYGVKD. The CDR3 spans 13 residues. The CDR3 sequence is CAITASRGETQYF. CDR3 coding DNA: TGTGCCATCACCGCGTCCCGCGGGGAGACCCAGTACTTC.

J is TRBJ2-3 and V is TRBV7-6; perhaps TRBD1 as D (6 bases). Germline V gene sequence: CDR1 SGHVS, CDR2 FNYEAQ. The CDR3 spans 16 residues. V lost 0 bases and J 3 bases, leaving 13 bases between the germline ends. The CDR3 bases are TGTGCCAGCAGCTTAGCACAGGGCGGCGGAACAGATACGCAGTATTTT. It codes for CASSLAQGGGTDTQYF.

The V gene is TRBV6-5, the J gene TRBJ1-2, with D maybe TRBD1 (5 bases). In germline, CDR1 is MNHEY, CDR2 SVGAGI. Trimming cost V 2 bases and J 6 bases, with 19 bases left between them. This CDR3 has 16 amino acids. The CDR3 DNA reads as TGTGCCAGCAGTTACGGCAGGGAAGGACGCATTAATGGCTACACCTTC. Amino acid sequence: CASSYGREGRINGYTF.

The rearrangement uses TRBV19 and TRBJ2-7; the match to TRBD1 covers 7 bases. The junction had 14 bases not matched to a gene; V was cut back by 6 bases and J by 3 bases. Looked up from germline, CDR1 is LNHDA and CDR2 is SQIVND (reference sequence). CDR3 length: 16 amino acids. CDR3 sequence (DNA): TGTGCCAGTAGCTTCAGTATGAGACAGGGTAACTACGAGCAGTACTTC. Translated, it gives CASSFSMRQGNYEQYF. The entire variable domain, with the rest obtained from reference TRBV19 and TRBJ2-7, is as follows: DGGITQSPKYLFRKEGQNVTLSCEQNLNHDAMYWYRQDPGQGLRLIYYSQIVNDFQKGDIAEGYSVSREKKESFPLTVTSAQKNPTAFYLCASSFSMRQGNYEQYFGPGTRLTVT.